Described below is a single TCR beta chain sequence and its context. The J segment lost 12 bases and the V segment lost 0 bases, leaving 5 bases of the junction unmatched. Per germline, CDR1 SGDLS and CDR2 YYNGEE. This CDR3 is built from 12 residues. Clones were read by immunoSEQ multiplex PCR, and TCRdb kept only the in-frame ones, dropping some. The sample consists of about 310,000 clones, around 86% of them appearing once. The sample is drawn from a study of blood T cell repertoires in COVID-19. Sample: PBMCs or T cells enriched from blood (not recorded which). The rearrangement joins TRBV9 to TRBJ1-1; 7 nucleotides agree with TRBD1. The clonotype comes from a man aged 55 to 70 who had recovered from COVID-19. In nucleotides, the CDR3 is TGTGCCAGCAGCGTAGGGACAGGTCGACCTTTCTTT. It is translated as CASSVGTGRPFF.